The next 3 T cell receptor beta chains were all read from a single sample in a study of blood T cell repertoires in COVID-19. Assay: immunoSEQ multiplex PCR; the TCRdb copy retains only in-frame clones and omits some. The sample shows approximately 100,000 clones, around 75% of them seen only once. The sample comprised peripheral blood. The receptors shown here come from a human donor with acute or convalescent COVID-19. The donor label of this sample is uncertain.

This chain links TRBV5-1 with TRBJ1-1; D gene ambiguous. The CDR3 loop spans 13 amino acids. The germline V and J ends were trimmed by 0 bases and 1 base, with 4 bases remaining between them. Per the germline V gene, CDR1 is SGHRS and CDR2 is YFSETQ. The CDR3 reads CASSLGGNTEAFF. The CDR3 nucleotides are TGCGCCAGCAGCTTGGGCGGGAACACTGAAGCTTTCTTT.

There are a few counts of this clone. The CDR3 DNA follows: TGTGCCAGCTCACCGCGACAGGGGGCCGAAGAGACCCAGTACTTC. Translation: CASSPRQGAEETQYF. The rearrangement links TRBV18 to TRBJ2-5; 10 positions agree with TRBD1. Per the germline V gene, CDR1 is KGHSH and CDR2 is LQKENI. The length of the CDR3 is 15 residues. J was trimmed by 3 bases and V by 3 bases; bases with no gene match: 4.

The V and J genes are TRBV10-3 and TRBJ2-6, with a tentative D call TRBD1 (6 bases). Trimming stripped 6 bases from V and 4 bases from J, with 10 bases between. Germline CDR1 and CDR2: ENHRY and SYGVKD. The CDR3 is 14 residues long. CDR3 region: CAIRPGAGANVLTF. The CDR3 region has the DNA TGTGCCATCAGACCAGGGGCCGGGGCCAACGTCCTGACTTTC.